One T cell receptor (beta chain) is described in this entry. Sequencing used immunoSEQ multiplex PCR; TCRdb keeps in-frame clones, though not all of them. The data contain about 1.5 million clones, approximately 97% of them singletons. This CDR3 comprises 14 residues. CDR1 and CDR2 (germline): SGHRS, YFSETQ. V dropped 3 bases and J dropped 7 bases, with 14 bases sitting between them. This specimen comes from a study of shared clonotypes between healthy human individuals. This clonotype was sampled from a man aged 25 to 40 in good health. The rearrangement links TRBV5-1 to TRBJ2-1, with TRBD2 as a possible D gene (6 bases). The material sequenced was naive CD4+ T cells sorted from blood. Noted subset: CD45RA+ positively selected. CDR3 region: CASSYRDSTNEQFF. The CDR3 bases are TGCGCCAGCAGCTACCGGGACTCAACGAATGAGCAGTTCTTC.